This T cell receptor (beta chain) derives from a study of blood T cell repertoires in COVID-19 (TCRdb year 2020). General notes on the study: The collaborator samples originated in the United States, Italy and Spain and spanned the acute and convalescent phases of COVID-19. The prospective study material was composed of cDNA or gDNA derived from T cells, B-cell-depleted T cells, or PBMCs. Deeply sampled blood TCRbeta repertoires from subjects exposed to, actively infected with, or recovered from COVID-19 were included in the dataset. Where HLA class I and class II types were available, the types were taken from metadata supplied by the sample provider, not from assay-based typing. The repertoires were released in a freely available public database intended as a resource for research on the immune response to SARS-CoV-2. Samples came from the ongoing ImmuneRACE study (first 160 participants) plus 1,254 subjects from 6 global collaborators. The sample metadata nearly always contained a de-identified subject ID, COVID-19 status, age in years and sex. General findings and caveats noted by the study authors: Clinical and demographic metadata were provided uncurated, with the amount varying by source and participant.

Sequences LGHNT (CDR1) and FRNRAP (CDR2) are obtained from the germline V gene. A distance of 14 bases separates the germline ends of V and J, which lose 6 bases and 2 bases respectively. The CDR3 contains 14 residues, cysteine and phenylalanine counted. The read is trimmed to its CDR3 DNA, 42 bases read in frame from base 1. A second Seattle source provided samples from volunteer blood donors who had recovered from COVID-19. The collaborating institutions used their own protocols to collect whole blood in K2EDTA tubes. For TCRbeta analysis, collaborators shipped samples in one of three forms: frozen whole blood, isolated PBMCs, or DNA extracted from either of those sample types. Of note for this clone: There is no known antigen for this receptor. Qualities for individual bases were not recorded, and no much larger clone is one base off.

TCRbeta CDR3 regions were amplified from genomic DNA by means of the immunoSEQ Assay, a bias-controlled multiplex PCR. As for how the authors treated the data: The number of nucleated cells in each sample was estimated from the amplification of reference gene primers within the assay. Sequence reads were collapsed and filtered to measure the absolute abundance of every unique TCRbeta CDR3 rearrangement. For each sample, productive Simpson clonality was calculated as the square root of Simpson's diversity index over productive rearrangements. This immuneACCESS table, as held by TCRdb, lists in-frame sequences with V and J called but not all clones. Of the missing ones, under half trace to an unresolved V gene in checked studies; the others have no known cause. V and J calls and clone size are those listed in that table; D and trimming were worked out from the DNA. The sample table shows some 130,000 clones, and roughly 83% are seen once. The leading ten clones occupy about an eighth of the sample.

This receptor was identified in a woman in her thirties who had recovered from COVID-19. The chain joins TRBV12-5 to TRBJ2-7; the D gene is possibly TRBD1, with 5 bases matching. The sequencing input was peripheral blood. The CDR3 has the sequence CASGGRQPPYEQYF. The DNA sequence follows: TGTGCTAGTGGGGGGCGACAACCTCCCTACGAGCAGTACTTC. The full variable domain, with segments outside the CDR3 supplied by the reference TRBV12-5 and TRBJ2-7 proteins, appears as DARVTQTPRHKVTEMGQEVTMRCQPILGHNTVFWYRQTMMQGLELLAYFRNRAPLDDSGMPKDRFSAEMPDATLATLKIQPSEPRDSAVYFCASGGRQPPYEQYFGPGTRLTVT.